Listed below are T cell receptor beta chains from one sample, sequenced in a study of blood T cell repertoires in COVID-19. Measured with immunoSEQ multiplex PCR; TCRdb has only the in-frame clones, and not every one. The table records roughly 110,000 clones, 70% to 75% of them present only once. Sequenced input: peripheral blood. The receptors were sampled from a human donor with acute or convalescent COVID-19. The donor label of this sample is uncertain. CDR3s include the opening cysteine and the closing phenylalanine or tryptophan. A D gene is named only where the DNA matches it firmly. Clone size is not always given. Where it is, it says once, few, many or a class for expanded clones.

j_gene: TRBJ1-1; v_gene: TRBV7-2; abundance: -; d_gene: -; CDR3aa: CASSTTQGQAAFF; CDR3nt: TGTGCCAGCAGCACGACACAGGGCCAGGCGGCTTTCTTT
j_gene: TRBJ1-3; v_gene: TRBV2; abundance: -; d_gene: TRBD1; CDR3aa: CASIGQGLRGNTIYF; CDR3nt: TGTGCCAGCATAGGACAGGGGTTGAGAGGAAACACCATATATTTT
j_gene: TRBJ1-2; v_gene: TRBV6-5; abundance: -; d_gene: TRBD1; CDR3aa: CASKTGVGYGYTF; CDR3nt: TGTGCCAGCAAGACAGGGGTTGGCTATGGCTACACCTTC
j_gene: TRBJ2-6; v_gene: TRBV7-8; abundance: -; d_gene: -; CDR3aa: CASSLGGVGANVLTF; CDR3nt: TGTGCCAGCAGCTTAGGGGGGGTCGGGGCCAACGTCCTGACTTTC
j_gene: TRBJ1-5; v_gene: TRBV10-2; abundance: once; d_gene: -; CDR3aa: CASRLGEAGPQHF; CDR3nt: TGCGCCAGCCGGTTAGGGGAGGCCGGGCCCCAGCATTTT
j_gene: TRBJ2-1; v_gene: TRBV27; abundance: -; d_gene: -; CDR3aa: CASSPSGGTYNEQFF; CDR3nt: TGTGCCAGCAGTCCTAGTGGGGGGACTTACAATGAGCAGTTCTTC
j_gene: TRBJ1-5; v_gene: TRBV28; abundance: -; d_gene: -; CDR3aa: CASSRPGSFVQPQHF; CDR3nt: TGTGCCAGCAGCCGACCTGGGAGTTTCGTGCAGCCCCAGCATTTT
j_gene: TRBJ2-7; v_gene: TRBV15; abundance: -; d_gene: -; CDR3aa: CATSRDFSSYEQYF; CDR3nt: TGTGCCACCAGCAGAGATTTTAGCAGCTACGAGCAGTACTTC
j_gene: TRBJ2-5; v_gene: TRBV6-5; abundance: -; d_gene: -; CDR3aa: CASNVDSQETQYF; CDR3nt: TGTGCCAGCAATGTCGACAGTCAAGAGACCCAGTACTTC
j_gene: TRBJ1-1; v_gene: TRBV12-3/TRBV12-4; abundance: -; d_gene: TRBD1; CDR3aa: CASRDRREAFF; CDR3nt: TGTGCCAGCAGGGACAGGAGAGAAGCTTTCTTT
j_gene: TRBJ1-2; v_gene: TRBV9; abundance: -; d_gene: -; CDR3aa: CASSVGRDYGYTF; CDR3nt: TGTGCCAGCAGCGTAGGACGGGACTATGGCTACACCTTC
j_gene: TRBJ1-2; v_gene: TRBV13; abundance: few; d_gene: TRBD1; CDR3aa: CASSFGTGSQDYGYTF; CDR3nt: TGTGCCAGCAGCTTCGGGACAGGCTCCCAGGACTATGGCTACACCTTC
j_gene: TRBJ1-4; v_gene: TRBV5-1; abundance: -; d_gene: -; CDR3aa: CASSLGAVLNEKLFF; CDR3nt: TGCGCCAGCAGCTTAGGGGCGGTTTTGAATGAAAAACTGTTTTTT
j_gene: TRBJ2-1; v_gene: TRBV6-5; abundance: few; d_gene: TRBD1; CDR3aa: CASSNPGQGLDEQFF; CDR3nt: TGTGCCAGCAGTAACCCGGGACAGGGTTTGGATGAGCAGTTCTTC
j_gene: TRBJ1-2; v_gene: TRBV5-1; abundance: -; d_gene: TRBD1; CDR3aa: CASSLVQGADGYTF; CDR3nt: TGCGCCAGCAGCTTGGTACAGGGGGCGGATGGCTACACCTTC
j_gene: TRBJ2-2; v_gene: TRBV6-5; abundance: many; d_gene: TRBD2; CDR3aa: CASSYQRGGNTGELFF; CDR3nt: TGTGCCAGCAGTTACCAGCGGGGGGGGAACACCGGGGAGCTGTTTTTT
j_gene: TRBJ2-5; v_gene: TRBV29-1; abundance: -; d_gene: -; CDR3aa: CSVGPFQETQYF; CDR3nt: TGCAGCGTTGGTCCATTCCAAGAGACCCAGTACTTC
j_gene: TRBJ1-6; v_gene: TRBV6-2/TRBV6-3; abundance: -; d_gene: -; CDR3aa: CASSWGNYNSPLHF; CDR3nt: TGTGCCAGCAGTTGGGGCAACTATAATTCACCCCTCCACTTT
j_gene: TRBJ2-5; v_gene: TRBV9; abundance: -; d_gene: TRBD2; CDR3aa: CASSVFSGGLETQYF; CDR3nt: TGTGCCAGCAGCGTTTTTAGCGGGGGGCTAGAGACCCAGTACTTC
j_gene: TRBJ1-2; v_gene: TRBV6-5; abundance: many; d_gene: -; CDR3aa: CASSRDIANYGYTF; CDR3nt: TGTGCCAGCAGCCGGGACATAGCTAACTATGGCTACACCTTC
j_gene: TRBJ2-7; v_gene: TRBV3-1/TRBV3-2; abundance: -; d_gene: TRBD1; CDR3aa: CASSQDRETGPYEQYF; CDR3nt: TGTGCCAGCAGCCAAGACCGAGAGACAGGGCCCTACGAGCAGTACTTC
j_gene: TRBJ2-1; v_gene: TRBV30; abundance: -; d_gene: TRBD2; CDR3aa: CAWSSGGAANEQFF; CDR3nt: TGTGCCTGGTCTAGCGGGGGGGCCGCGAATGAGCAGTTCTTC
j_gene: TRBJ1-4; v_gene: TRBV15; abundance: -; d_gene: -; CDR3aa: CATSGLDTYNEKLFF; CDR3nt: TGTGCCACCAGCGGGTTGGACACTTATAATGAAAAACTGTTTTTT
j_gene: TRBJ1-3; v_gene: TRBV5-6; abundance: -; d_gene: -; CDR3aa: CASSLFGRNSGNTIYF; CDR3nt: TGTGCCAGCAGCTTGTTTGGCAGAAACTCTGGAAACACCATATATTTT
j_gene: TRBJ1-3; v_gene: TRBV5-1; abundance: -; d_gene: TRBD1; CDR3aa: CASSARTGGRNTIYF; CDR3nt: TGCGCCAGCAGCGCCCGGACAGGGGGTAGAAACACCATATATTTT
j_gene: TRBJ1-6; v_gene: TRBV5-4; abundance: -; d_gene: -; CDR3aa: CASSLGGHLLSSPLHF; CDR3nt: TGTGCCAGCAGCTTGGGGGGACACTTACTGTCTTCACCCCTCCACTTT
j_gene: TRBJ2-2; v_gene: TRBV18; abundance: once; d_gene: TRBD1; CDR3aa: CASSYRQGSDTGELFF; CDR3nt: TGTGCCAGCTCGTACCGACAGGGATCGGACACCGGGGAGCTGTTTTTT
j_gene: TRBJ1-2; v_gene: TRBV3-1/TRBV3-2; abundance: few; d_gene: -; CDR3aa: CASSQDGRVRGYTF; CDR3nt: TGTGCCAGCAGCCAAGATGGCAGGGTCCGGGGCTACACCTTC
j_gene: TRBJ1-1; v_gene: TRBV5-1; abundance: few; d_gene: TRBD1; CDR3aa: CASSLSTQGQGGNTEAFF; CDR3nt: TGCGCCAGCAGCTTGTCCACACAAGGACAGGGAGGGAACACTGAAGCTTTCTTT
j_gene: TRBJ2-2; v_gene: TRBV10-1; abundance: few; d_gene: TRBD1; CDR3aa: CAMHTGQGFPGELFF; CDR3nt: TGCGCCATGCACACGGGACAGGGTTTTCCCGGGGAGCTGTTTTTT
j_gene: TRBJ2-2; v_gene: TRBV10-2; abundance: -; d_gene: TRBD1; CDR3aa: CASSESGITGTGGSGELFF; CDR3nt: TGCGCCAGCAGTGAGTCTGGAATAACGGGGACAGGGGGCTCCGGGGAGCTGTTTTTT
j_gene: TRBJ2-2; v_gene: TRBV10-3; abundance: -; d_gene: TRBD1; CDR3aa: CAISDHDRGTGELFF; CDR3nt: TGTGCCATCAGTGACCACGACAGGGGCACCGGGGAGCTGTTTTTT
j_gene: TRBJ1-3; v_gene: TRBV7-6; abundance: -; d_gene: -; CDR3aa: CASSLAGGTGNTIYF; CDR3nt: TGTGCCAGCAGCTTAGCGGGGGGTACTGGAAACACCATATATTTT
j_gene: TRBJ1-5; v_gene: TRBV7-2; abundance: -; d_gene: -; CDR3aa: CASSLMATRQPQHF; CDR3nt: TGTGCCAGCAGCTTAATGGCCACCAGGCAGCCCCAGCATTTT
j_gene: TRBJ2-3; v_gene: TRBV7-8; abundance: once; d_gene: TRBD2; CDR3aa: CASSFRLAGGDTQYF; CDR3nt: TGTGCCAGCAGCTTTAGACTAGCGGGGGGAGATACGCAGTATTTT
j_gene: TRBJ2-5; v_gene: TRBV6-5; abundance: few; d_gene: -; CDR3aa: CASSPQGRKETQYF; CDR3nt: TGTGCCAGCAGTCCGCAGGGCCGGAAAGAGACCCAGTACTTC
j_gene: TRBJ2-6; v_gene: TRBV5-1; abundance: -; d_gene: -; CDR3aa: CASSFTLTGANVLTF; CDR3nt: TGCGCCAGCAGCTTTACACTAACTGGGGCCAACGTCCTGACTTTC